This T cell receptor beta chain comes out of a study of shared T cell receptors in the human thymus. Assay: immunoSEQ multiplex PCR; the TCRdb copy retains only in-frame clones and omits some. Of under 700,000 clones listed, 75% to 85% were seen once; the top ten hold about 0.013%. From germline, CDR1 is MDHEN and CDR2 SYDVKM. CDR3 length: 11 residues. V was cut by 5 bases and J by 6 bases, with 8 bases left in between. This sample also belongs to another study, concerning human thymus T cells.

Source material: thymocytes. V is TRBV28 and J is TRBJ2-7, with D possibly matching TRBD2 (6 bases). This TCR derives from a boy in the first two years of life with a congenital heart defect. CDR3 in amino acids: CASSQTSEQYF. The CDR3 nucleotides read TGTGCCAGCAGTCAGACTAGCGAGCAGTACTTC.